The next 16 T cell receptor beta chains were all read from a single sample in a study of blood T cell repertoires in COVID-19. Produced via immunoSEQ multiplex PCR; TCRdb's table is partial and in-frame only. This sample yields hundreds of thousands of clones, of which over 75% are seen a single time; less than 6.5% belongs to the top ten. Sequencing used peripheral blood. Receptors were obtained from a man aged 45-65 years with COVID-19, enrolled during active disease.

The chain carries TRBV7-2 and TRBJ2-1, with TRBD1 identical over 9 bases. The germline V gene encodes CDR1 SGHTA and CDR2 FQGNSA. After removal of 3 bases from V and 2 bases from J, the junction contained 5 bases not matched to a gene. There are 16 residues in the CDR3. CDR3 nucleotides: TGTGCCAGCAGCTTGGGGACAGGGAAAGCCTACAATGAGCAGTTCTTC. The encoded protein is CASSLGTGKAYNEQFF.

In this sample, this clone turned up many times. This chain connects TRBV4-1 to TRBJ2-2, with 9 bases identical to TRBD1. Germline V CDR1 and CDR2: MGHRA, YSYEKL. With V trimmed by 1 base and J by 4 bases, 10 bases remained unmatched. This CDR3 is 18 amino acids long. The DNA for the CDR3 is TGCGCCAGCAGCCAAGGAGGACAGGGGCTAGGGCGCACCGGGGAGCTGTTTTTT. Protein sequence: CASSQGGQGLGRTGELFF.

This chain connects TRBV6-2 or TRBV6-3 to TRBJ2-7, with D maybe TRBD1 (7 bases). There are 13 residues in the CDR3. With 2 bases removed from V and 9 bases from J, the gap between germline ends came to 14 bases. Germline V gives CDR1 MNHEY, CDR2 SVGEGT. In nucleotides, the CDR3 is TGTGCCAGCAGTTACGGAGGGGGCGGCGGGCAGTACTTC. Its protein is CASSYGGGGGQYF.

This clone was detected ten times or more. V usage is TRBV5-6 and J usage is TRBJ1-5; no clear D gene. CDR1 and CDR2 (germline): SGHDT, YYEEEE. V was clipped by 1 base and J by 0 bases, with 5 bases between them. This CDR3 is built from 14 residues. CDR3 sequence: CASSLSYSNQPQHF. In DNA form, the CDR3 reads TGTGCCAGCAGCTTGTCGTATAGCAATCAGCCCCAGCATTTT. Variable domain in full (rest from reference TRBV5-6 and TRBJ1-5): DAGVTQSPTHLIKTRGQQVTLRCSPKSGHDTVSWYQQALGQGPQFIFQYYEEEERQRGNFPDRFSGHQFPNYSSELNVNALLLGDSALYLCASSLSYSNQPQHFGDGTRLSIL.

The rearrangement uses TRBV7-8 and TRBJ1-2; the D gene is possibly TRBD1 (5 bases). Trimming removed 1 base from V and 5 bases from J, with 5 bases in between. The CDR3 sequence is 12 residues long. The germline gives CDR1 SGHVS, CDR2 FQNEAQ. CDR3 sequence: CASSLGQYGYTF. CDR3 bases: TGTGCCAGCAGCTTAGGACAGTATGGCTACACCTTC.

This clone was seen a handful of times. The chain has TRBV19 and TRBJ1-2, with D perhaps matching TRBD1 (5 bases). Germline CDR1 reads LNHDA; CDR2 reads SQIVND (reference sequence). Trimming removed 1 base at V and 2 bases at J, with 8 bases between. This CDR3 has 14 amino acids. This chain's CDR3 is CASSIGRGNYGYTF. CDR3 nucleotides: TGTGCCAGTAGTATAGGTCGGGGGAACTATGGCTACACCTTC.

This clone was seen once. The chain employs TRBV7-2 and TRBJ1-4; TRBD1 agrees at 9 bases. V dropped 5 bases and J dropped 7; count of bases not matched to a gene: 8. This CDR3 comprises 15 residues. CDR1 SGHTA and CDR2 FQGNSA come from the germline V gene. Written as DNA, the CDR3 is TGTGCCAGCAGCCCCCCGGGGGACAGGGTTGAAAAACTGTTTTTT. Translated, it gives CASSPPGDRVEKLFF.

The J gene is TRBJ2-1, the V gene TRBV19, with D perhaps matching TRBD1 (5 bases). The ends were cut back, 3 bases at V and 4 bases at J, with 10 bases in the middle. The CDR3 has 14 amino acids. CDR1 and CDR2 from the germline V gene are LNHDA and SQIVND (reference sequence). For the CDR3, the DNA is TGTGCCAGTAGTATCGGAGCAGGGTACAATGAGCAGTTCTTC. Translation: CASSIGAGYNEQFF.

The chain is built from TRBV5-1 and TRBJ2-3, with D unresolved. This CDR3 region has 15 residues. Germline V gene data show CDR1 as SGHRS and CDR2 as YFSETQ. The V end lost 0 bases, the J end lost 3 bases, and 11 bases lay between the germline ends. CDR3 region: CASSLDNSQTDTQYF. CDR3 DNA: TGCGCCAGCAGCTTGGATAACAGCCAGACAGATACGCAGTATTTT.

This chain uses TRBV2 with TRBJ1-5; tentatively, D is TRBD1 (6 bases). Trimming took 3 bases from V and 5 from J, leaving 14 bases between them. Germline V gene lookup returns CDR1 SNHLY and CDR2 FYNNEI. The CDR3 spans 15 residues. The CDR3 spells CASSDRGTPDQPQHF. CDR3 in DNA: TGTGCCAGCAGTGATAGGGGGACACCAGATCAGCCCCAGCATTTT.

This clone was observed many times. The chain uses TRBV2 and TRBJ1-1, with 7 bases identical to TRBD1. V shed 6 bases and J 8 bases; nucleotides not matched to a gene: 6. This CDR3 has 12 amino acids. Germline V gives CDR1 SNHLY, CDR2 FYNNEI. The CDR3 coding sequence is TGTGCCAGCAGGTACCCGGGACAGGAAGCTTTCTTT. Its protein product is CASRYPGQEAFF.

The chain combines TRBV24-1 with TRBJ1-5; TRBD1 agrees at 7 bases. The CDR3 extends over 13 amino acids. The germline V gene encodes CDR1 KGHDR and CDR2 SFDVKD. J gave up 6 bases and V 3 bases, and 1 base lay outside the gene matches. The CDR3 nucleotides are TGTGCCACCAGTGATCGGACAGGTCAGCCCCAGCATTTT. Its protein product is CATSDRTGQPQHF.

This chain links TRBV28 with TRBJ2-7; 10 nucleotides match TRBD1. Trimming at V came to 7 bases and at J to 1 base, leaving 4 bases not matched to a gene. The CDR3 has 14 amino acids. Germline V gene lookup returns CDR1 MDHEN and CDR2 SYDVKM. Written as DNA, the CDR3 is TGTGCCAGCATTGACAGGGGGCGATCCTACGAGCAGTACTTC. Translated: CASIDRGRSYEQYF.

CDR3 bases: TGTGCCAGCAGGAAACTAGCTGCCCACCTGGATACGCAGTATTTT. Its translation is CASRKLAAHLDTQYF. V gene TRBV6-5 combines with J gene TRBJ2-3; possible D gene TRBD2, 6 bases. Germline V CDR1 and CDR2: MNHEY, SVGAGI. V was cut by 6 bases and J by 6 bases, with 19 bases left in between. CDR3 size: 15 residues.

The CDR3 protein is CASSFPGGRNEQFF. The CDR3 nucleotides are TGTGCCAGCAGTTTCCCCGGGGGAAGAAATGAGCAGTTCTTC. The rearrangement uses TRBV6-6 and TRBJ2-1; TRBD2 is a possible D gene (6 bases). This CDR3 is 14 amino acids long. The V and J ends lost 4 bases and 7 bases respectively, with 14 bases between them. Looked up from germline, CDR1 is MNHNY and CDR2 is SVGAGI (reference sequence).

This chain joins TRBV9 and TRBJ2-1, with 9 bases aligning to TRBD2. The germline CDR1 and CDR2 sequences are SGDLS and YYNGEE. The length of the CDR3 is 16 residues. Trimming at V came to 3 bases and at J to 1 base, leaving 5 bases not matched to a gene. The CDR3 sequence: CASSERGALSYNEQFF. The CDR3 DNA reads TGTGCCAGCAGCGAGCGGGGGGCTTTATCCTACAATGAGCAGTTCTTC.